This T cell receptor beta chain was sequenced in a study of chronic HIV infection and antiretroviral therapy. In its sample, this clonotype was seen a few times. MiXCR, run by TCRdb on the 5' RACE reads, gives a single entry per CDR3 protein. The sample contains approximately 30,000 distinct CDR3 sequences, roughly 9.1% of which appear only once. What was sequenced was peripheral blood. The TCR sequence derives from an adult who had HIV and had not received antiretroviral therapy, or was an uninfected healthy control (not recorded which).

CDR3 sequence (DNA): TGTGCCAGCACCCAAAGGCGGGGCGGGAGGGCTAGCAATGAGCAGTTCTTC. It is translated as CASTQRRGGRASNEQFF. This sequence joins TRBV5-4 and TRBJ2-1; 9 positions agree with TRBD2. The germline CDR1 and CDR2 sequences are SGHNT and YYREEE (reference sequence). The CDR3 sequence is 17 residues long. With V trimmed by 6 bases and J by 6 bases, 16 bases remained unmatched.